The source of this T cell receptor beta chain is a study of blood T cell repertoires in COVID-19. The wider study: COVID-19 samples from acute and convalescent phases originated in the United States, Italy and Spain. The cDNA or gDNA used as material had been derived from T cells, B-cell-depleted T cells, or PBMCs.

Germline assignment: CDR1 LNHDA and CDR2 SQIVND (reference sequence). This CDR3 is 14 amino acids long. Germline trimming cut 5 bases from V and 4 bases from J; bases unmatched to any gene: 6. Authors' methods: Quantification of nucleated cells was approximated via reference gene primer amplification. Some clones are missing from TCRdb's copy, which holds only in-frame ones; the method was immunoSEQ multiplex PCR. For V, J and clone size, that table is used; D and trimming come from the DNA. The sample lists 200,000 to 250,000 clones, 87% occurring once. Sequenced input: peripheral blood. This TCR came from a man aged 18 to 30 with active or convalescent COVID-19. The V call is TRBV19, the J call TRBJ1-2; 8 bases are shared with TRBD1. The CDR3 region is CASSDRDRFYGYTF. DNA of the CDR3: TGTGCCAGTAGTGACCGGGACAGGTTCTATGGCTACACCTTC.